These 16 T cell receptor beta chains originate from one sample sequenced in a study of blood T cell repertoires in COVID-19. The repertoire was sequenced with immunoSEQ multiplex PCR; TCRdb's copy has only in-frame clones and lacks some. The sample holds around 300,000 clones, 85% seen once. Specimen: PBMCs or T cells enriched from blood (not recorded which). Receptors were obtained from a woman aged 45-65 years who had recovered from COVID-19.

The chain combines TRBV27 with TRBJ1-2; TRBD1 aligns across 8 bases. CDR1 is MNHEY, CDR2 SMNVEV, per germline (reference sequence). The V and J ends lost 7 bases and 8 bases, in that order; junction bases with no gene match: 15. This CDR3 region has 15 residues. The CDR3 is CASMGWGQANRGYTF. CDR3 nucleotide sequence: TGTGCCAGCATGGGGTGGGGACAGGCAAACCGCGGCTACACCTTC.

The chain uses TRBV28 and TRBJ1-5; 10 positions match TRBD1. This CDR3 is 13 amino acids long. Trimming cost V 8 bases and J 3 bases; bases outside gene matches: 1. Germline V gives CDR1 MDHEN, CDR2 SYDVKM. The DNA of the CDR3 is TGTGCCAGCGGGACAGGGGTCAATCAGCCCCAGCATTTT. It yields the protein CASGTGVNQPQHF.

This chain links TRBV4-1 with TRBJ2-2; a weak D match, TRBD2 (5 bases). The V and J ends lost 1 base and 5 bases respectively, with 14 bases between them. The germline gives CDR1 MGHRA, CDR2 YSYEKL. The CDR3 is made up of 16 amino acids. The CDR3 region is CASSQGQLGVTGELFF. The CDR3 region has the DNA TGCGCCAGCAGCCAAGGGCAACTCGGGGTAACCGGGGAGCTGTTTTTT.

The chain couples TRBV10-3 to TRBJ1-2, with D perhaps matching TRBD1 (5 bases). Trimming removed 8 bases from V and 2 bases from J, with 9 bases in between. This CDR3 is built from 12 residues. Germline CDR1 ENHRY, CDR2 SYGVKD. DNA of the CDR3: TGTGCCATCTCGGGGGAGAACTATGGCTACACCTTC. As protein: CAISGENYGYTF.

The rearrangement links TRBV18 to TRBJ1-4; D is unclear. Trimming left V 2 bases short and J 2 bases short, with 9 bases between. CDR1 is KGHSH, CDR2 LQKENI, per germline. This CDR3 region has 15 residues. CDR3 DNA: TGTGCCAGCTCACCAACGGGGTCTACTAATGAAAAACTGTTTTTT. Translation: CASSPTGSTNEKLFF.

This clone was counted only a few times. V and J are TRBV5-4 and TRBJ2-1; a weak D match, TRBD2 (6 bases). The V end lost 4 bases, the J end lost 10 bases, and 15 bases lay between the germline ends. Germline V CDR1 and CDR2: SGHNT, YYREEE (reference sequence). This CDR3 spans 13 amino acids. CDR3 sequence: CASSQIMGGEQFF. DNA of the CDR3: TGTGCCAGCAGCCAAATAATGGGAGGCGAGCAGTTCTTC.

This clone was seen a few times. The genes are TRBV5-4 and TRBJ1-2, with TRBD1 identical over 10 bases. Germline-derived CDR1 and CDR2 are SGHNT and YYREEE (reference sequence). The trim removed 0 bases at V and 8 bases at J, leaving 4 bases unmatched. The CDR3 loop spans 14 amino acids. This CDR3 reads CASSLGTGGRGYTF. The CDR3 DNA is TGTGCCAGCAGCTTGGGGACAGGGGGTCGGGGCTACACCTTC.

CDR3 sequence reads: CSASGAPTGETQYF. The CDR3 DNA reads as TGCAGTGCTAGTGGGGCCCCTACGGGGGAGACCCAGTACTTC. The chain joins TRBV20-1 to TRBJ2-5; tentatively, D is TRBD1 or TRBD2 (5 bases each). Trimming took off 3 bases at V and 5 bases at J, with 16 bases between the two ends. This CDR3 comprises 14 residues. The germline gives CDR1 DFQATT, CDR2 SNEGSKA (reference sequence).

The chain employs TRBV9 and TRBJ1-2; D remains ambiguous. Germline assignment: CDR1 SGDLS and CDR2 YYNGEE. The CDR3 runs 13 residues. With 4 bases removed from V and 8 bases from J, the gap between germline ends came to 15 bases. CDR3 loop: CASSSHGVRGYTF. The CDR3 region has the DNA TGTGCCAGCAGCTCACACGGAGTTCGGGGCTACACCTTC.

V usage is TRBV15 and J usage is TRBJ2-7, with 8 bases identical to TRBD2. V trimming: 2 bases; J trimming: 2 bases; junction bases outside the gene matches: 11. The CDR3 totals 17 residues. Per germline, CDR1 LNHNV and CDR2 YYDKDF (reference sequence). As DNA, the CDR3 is TGTGCCACCAGCAGAATACTAGCGGCAATATCCCCCTACGAGCAGTACTTC. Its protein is CATSRILAAISPYEQYF. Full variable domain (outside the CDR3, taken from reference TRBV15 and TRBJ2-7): DAMVIQNPRYQVTQFGKPVTLSCSQTLNHNVMYWYQQKSSQAPKLLFHYYDKDFNNEADTPDNFQSRRPNTSFCFLDIRSPGLGDTAMYLCATSRILAAISPYEQYFGPGTRLTVT.

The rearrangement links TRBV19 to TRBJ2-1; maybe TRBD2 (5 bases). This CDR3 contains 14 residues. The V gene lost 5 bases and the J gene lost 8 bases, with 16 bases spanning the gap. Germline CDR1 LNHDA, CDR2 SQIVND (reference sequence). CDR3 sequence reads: CASSWSQTGDEQFF. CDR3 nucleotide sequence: TGTGCCAGTAGTTGGTCGCAGACCGGGGATGAGCAGTTCTTC.

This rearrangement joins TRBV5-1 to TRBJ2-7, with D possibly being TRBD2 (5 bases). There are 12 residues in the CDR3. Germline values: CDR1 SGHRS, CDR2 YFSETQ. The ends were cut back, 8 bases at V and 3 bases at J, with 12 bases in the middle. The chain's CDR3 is CASEGPNYEQYF. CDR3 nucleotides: TGCGCCAGTGAGGGTCCGAACTACGAGCAGTACTTC.

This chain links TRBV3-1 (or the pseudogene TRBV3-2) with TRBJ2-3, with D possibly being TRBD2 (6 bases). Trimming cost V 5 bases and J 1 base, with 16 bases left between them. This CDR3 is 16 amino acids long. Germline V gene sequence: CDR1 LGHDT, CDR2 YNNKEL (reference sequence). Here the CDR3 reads CASSSTSFWGTDTQYF. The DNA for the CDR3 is TGTGCCAGCAGCTCTACTAGCTTCTGGGGCACAGATACGCAGTATTTT.

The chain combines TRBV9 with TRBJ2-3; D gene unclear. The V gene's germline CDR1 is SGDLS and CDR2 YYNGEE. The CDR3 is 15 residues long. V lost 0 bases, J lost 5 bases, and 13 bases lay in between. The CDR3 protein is CASSVGPTIGDTQYF. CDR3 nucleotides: TGTGCCAGCAGCGTAGGACCGACAATAGGAGATACGCAGTATTTT.

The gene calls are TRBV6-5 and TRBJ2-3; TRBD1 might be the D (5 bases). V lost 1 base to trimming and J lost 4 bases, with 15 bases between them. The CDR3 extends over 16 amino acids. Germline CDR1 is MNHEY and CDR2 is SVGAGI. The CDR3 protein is CASSYYGPGISDTQYF. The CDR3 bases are TGTGCCAGCAGTTACTATGGTCCAGGGATTTCAGATACGCAGTATTTT.

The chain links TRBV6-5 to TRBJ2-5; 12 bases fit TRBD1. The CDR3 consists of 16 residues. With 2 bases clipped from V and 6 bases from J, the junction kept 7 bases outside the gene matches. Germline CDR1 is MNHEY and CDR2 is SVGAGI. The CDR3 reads CASSYAGTGGGKTQYF. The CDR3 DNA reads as TGTGCCAGCAGTTACGCCGGGACAGGGGGCGGGAAGACCCAGTACTTC.